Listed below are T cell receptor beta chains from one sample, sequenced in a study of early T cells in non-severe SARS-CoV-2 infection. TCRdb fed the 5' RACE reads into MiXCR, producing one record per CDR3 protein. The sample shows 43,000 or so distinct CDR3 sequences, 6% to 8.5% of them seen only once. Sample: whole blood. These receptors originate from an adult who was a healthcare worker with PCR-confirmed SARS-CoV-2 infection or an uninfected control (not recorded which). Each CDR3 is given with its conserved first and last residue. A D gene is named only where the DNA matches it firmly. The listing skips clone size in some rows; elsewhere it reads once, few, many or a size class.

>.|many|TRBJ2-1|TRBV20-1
CSARDRGVSNEQFF
TGCAGTGCTAGAGATCGAGGCGTCTCTAATGAGCAGTTCTTC
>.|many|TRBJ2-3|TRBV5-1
CASSSVLASSTDTQYF
TGCGCCAGCAGCTCGGTCCTAGCGAGCAGCACAGATACGCAGTATTTT
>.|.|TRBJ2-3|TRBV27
CASRTYTDTQYF
TGTGCCAGCAGGACCTACACAGATACGCAGTATTTT
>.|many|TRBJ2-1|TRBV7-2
CASSLGQDNEQFF
TGTGCCAGCAGCTTAGGCCAAGACAATGAGCAGTTCTTC
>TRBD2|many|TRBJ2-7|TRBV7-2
CASSLEGRGGYEQYF
TGTGCCAGCAGCTTAGAGGGGAGGGGAGGATACGAGCAGTACTTC
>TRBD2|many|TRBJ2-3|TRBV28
CASSRRDYRGDTQYF
TGTGCCAGCAGCCGACGGGACTACCGCGGGGATACGCAGTATTTT
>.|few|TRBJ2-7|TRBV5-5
CASSSTGGRDEQYF
TGTGCCAGCAGCTCAACAGGGGGGAGGGACGAGCAGTACTTC
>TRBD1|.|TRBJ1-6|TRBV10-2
CASGGQGTSPLHF
TGCGCCAGCGGAGGACAGGGGACCTCACCCCTCCACTTT
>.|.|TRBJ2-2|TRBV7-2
CASSPRAGFRTGELFF
TGTGCCAGCAGCCCCAGGGCGGGTTTTAGGACCGGGGAGCTGTTTTTT
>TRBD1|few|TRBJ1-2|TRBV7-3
CASSRGTGLRGYTF
TGTGCCAGCAGCAGGGGGACAGGGCTGAGAGGCTACACCTTC
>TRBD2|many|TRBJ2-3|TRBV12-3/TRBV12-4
CASSFGGLASTDTQYF
TGTGCCAGCAGTTTCGGCGGACTAGCTAGCACAGATACGCAGTATTTT
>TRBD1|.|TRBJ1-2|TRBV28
CASSLGQENYGYTF
TGTGCCAGCAGTTTAGGACAGGAGAACTATGGCTACACCTTC
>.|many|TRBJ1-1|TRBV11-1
CASNRAGTEAFF
TGTGCCAGCAACCGAGCGGGGACTGAAGCTTTCTTT
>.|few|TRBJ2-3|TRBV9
CASSAEGVDTDTQYF
TGTGCCAGCAGCGCGGAGGGGGTTGACACAGATACGCAGTATTTT
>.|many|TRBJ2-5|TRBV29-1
CSVQETQYF
TGCAGCGTGCAAGAGACCCAGTACTTC
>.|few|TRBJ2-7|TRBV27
CASSLGDEQYF
TGTGCCAGCAGTTTAGGGGACGAGCAGTACTTC
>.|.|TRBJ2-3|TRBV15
CATSRDSTSTGDTQYF
TGTGCCACCAGCAGAGATAGCACTTCCACGGGAGATACGCAGTATTTT
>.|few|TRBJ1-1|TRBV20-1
CSARDSGGNTEAFF
TGCAGTGCTAGAGATAGCGGAGGGAACACTGAAGCTTTCTTT
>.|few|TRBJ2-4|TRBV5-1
CASSLQQGSKNIQYF
TGCGCCAGCAGCTTGCAACAGGGTTCCAAAAACATTCAGTACTTC
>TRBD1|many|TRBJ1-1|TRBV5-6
CASRGTGGTEAFF
TGTGCCAGCAGGGGCACAGGGGGAACTGAAGCTTTCTTT
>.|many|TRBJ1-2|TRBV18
CASSPRGNYGYTF
TGTGCCAGCTCACCACGGGGTAACTATGGCTACACCTTC
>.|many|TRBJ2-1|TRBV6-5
CASSYSRVYNEQFF
TGTGCCAGCAGTTACTCGAGGGTCTACAATGAGCAGTTCTTC
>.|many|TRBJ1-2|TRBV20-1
CSASGGPPYGYTF
TGCAGTGCTAGCGGGGGCCCACCCTATGGCTACACCTTC
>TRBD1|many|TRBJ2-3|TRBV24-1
CATSDRYPRDREMDTQYF
TGTGCCACCAGTGATCGGTATCCGAGGGACAGGGAAATGGATACGCAGTATTTT
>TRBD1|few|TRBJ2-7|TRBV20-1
CSAYSDREGEQYF
TGCAGTGCTTACTCGGACAGGGAAGGGGAGCAGTACTTC
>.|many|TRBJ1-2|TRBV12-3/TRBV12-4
CASSFYRYGYTF
TGTGCCAGCAGTTTTTACCGCTATGGCTACACCTTC
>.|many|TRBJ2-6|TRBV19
CASSIMASGANVLTF
TGTGCCAGTAGTATAATGGCCTCTGGGGCCAACGTCCTGACTTTC
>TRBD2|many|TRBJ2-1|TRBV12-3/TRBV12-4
CASSLGLAGGYEQFF
TGTGCCAGCAGTTTAGGACTAGCGGGGGGCTATGAGCAGTTCTTC
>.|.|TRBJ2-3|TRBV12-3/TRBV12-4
CASTPRGAFGISTDTQYF
TGTGCCAGCACCCCCCGGGGAGCTTTCGGTATTAGCACAGATACGCAGTATTTT
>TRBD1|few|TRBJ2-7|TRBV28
CASSPQGGGYEQYF
TGTGCCAGCAGTCCCCAAGGGGGCGGGTACGAGCAGTACTTC
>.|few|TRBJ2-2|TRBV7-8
CASKRQSNTGELFF
TGTGCCAGCAAGAGACAGAGTAACACCGGGGAGCTGTTTTTT
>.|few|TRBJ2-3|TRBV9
CASSPDRDTQYF
TGTGCCAGCAGCCCGGACAGAGATACGCAGTATTTT
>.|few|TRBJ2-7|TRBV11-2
CASSSVSYEQYF
TGTGCCAGCAGCTCAGTCAGCTACGAGCAGTACTTC
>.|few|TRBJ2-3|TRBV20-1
CSARVVGADTDTQYF
TGCAGTGCTAGGGTTGTGGGGGCCGACACAGATACGCAGTATTTT
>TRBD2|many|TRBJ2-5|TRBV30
CAWGEGPTQYF
TGTGCCTGGGGGGAGGGTCCGACCCAGTACTTC
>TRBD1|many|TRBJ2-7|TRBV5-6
CASSNRHRGDEQYF
TGTGCCAGCAGTAACCGCCACAGGGGAGACGAGCAGTACTTC
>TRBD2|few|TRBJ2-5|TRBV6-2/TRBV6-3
CASSYLLAAQETQYF
TGTGCCAGCAGCTATTTACTAGCGGCACAAGAGACCCAGTACTTC
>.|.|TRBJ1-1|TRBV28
CASSLFRQSYLNTEAFF
TGTGCCAGCAGTTTATTTAGGCAGTCCTATCTGAACACTGAAGCTTTCTTT
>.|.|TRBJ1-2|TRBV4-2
CASSQEGWTDYGYTF
TGTGCCAGCAGCCAAGAAGGCTGGACGGACTATGGCTACACCTTC
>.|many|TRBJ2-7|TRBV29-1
CSVAPSWGYEQYF
TGCAGCGTTGCCCCCTCATGGGGGTACGAGCAGTACTTC
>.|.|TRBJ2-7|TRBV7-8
CASSPHTSRPRHEQYF
TGTGCCAGCAGCCCCCACACATCTAGGCCCCGGCACGAGCAGTACTTC